This T cell receptor beta chain is drawn from a study of shared clonotypes between healthy human individuals (dated by TCRdb to between 2020 and 2021). Context from the whole study: A couple of women and a few men aged 18 to 49 years were included in the cohort. Libraries were prepared and TCR repertoires were sequenced by different laboratories using diverse techniques, in order to increase sequencing depth and limit assay-specific biases. Between about 0.9 and 10 billion PBMCs per donor were obtained by leukapheresis. The study deeply sequenced blood TCR repertoires of about 5 healthy adults to estimate repertoire size and the extent of clonotype sharing between individuals. For each donor, CD4 naive and CD4 memory were each given three plates, CD8 naive was given two plates, and CD8 memory was given one plate. The full study reports these points: Incomplete sequencing was indicated by rarefaction of sorted-subset datasets, despite the large sequencing depth. Compared with non-shared clonotypes, the clonotypes found in all four sorted-subset donors had higher generation probabilities. When four donors were compared, the shared fraction of clonotypes was around 4.6% for naive CD4, 3% to 4% for naive CD8, about 2.4% for memory CD4, and about 0.36% for memory CD8. Sampling was limited to blood, and TCR repertoires in tissue likely differ from TCR repertoires in blood. The small number of donors limited the genetic and exposure-history diversity represented. Larger estimated clonotype richness was generally found for naive subsets than for memory subsets. Pairwise subsampling led to the expectation that sequencing depth would affect the degree of clonotype sharing among donors.

Using the deep immunoSEQ assay, TCR CDR3 regions were amplified from genomic DNA by multiplex PCR. Genomic DNA extracted from each cell subset was distributed evenly over all wells of several immunoSEQ 96-well plates, and each plate served as one replicate. For sorted subsets, approximately 190 ng of genomic DNA, equivalent to around 31,000 T cell genomes, went into each replicate PCR. Purified libraries were measured with a Qubit 3.0 fluorometer, size-checked on a Bioanalyzer 2100, and measured again with the KAPA Library Quantification kit. A separate single-read 150-cycle Illumina NextSeq 550 flow cell was used to sequence each immunoSEQ 96-well plate. The published analysis was carried out like this. Because the immunoSEQ output included only junctional sequences and no quality scores, the filtering could not be the same as the filtering used for full-length reads. Sequences were annotated with PyIR, a Python wrapper for IgBLAST v1.9, and V/J genes and CDR3 were assigned using IMGT germline references. Any read was removed if the V/J assignment was weak (E-value above 1e-6), the CDR3 was missing, or the read contained stop codons, out-of-frame junctions, or ambiguous translated residues. V3J clonotypes were defined as sequences sharing an identical inferred V gene, J gene, and CDR3 amino acid sequence. The percentage overlap between two repertoires was calculated by dividing the number of shared unique clonotypes by the size of the smaller repertoire. RTK rarefaction, the Chao1 estimator, and Recon v2.1 estimates of unobserved clonotypes were used to assess repertoire richness. Generation probabilities for all TCRbeta clonotypes obtained by the gDNA method from several donors were computed using OLGA. TCRdb re-hosts the immuneACCESS table, in-frame sequences only. Its copies lack some clones; in the studies checked, an unresolved V gene accounts for under half of them, and the cause for the rest is not known. D and trimming come from the DNA, and the V and J calls and clone size come from that table. This sample lists over a million clones; roughly 97% were detected once. The leading ten clones occupy approximately 1.2% of the sample.

V is pruned by 2 bases and J by 4 bases, leaving 1 base of the junction without a gene match. The germline V gene (reference sequence) specifies GTSNPN as CDR1 and SVGIG as CDR2. CDR3 length: 12 amino acids, cysteine to phenylalanine. Only CDR3 DNA is held: 36 bases, read in frame from base 1. The donors were healthy, HIV-negative adults with no recently reported acute infections or vaccinations. Every donor was a Caucasian adult residing in Nashville, Tennessee, USA. CD4+ T cells were enriched by magnetic negative selection; naive cells were then positively selected on CD45RA, and the negative fraction formed the memory subset. Blood was obtained by leukapheresis, after which PBMCs were separated by Ficoll-Histopaque density gradient centrifugation and cryopreserved in liquid nitrogen vapor phase. Purity and quantity of every magnetically sorted T cell population were checked by analytical flow cytometry. Genomic DNA was isolated from each sorted fraction and quantified by UV absorbance on a Nanodrop 2000c.

As for this clone: This clone's antigen is unknown. No much larger clone is present one base from it, and per-base qualities are unavailable.

The specimen sequenced was naive CD4+ T cells sorted from blood. The sample's cell subset or site, from its label and the paper: CD45RA+ positively selected. This clonotype was sampled from a young man in good health. This receptor chain uses TRBV30 and TRBJ2-5, and 7 bases in between align with TRBD1. The CDR3: CAWSRQGETQYF. The sequenced DNA: TGTGCCTGGAGTCGACAGGGAGAGACCCAGTACTTC.